This entry features one TCR beta chain sequence. V shed 5 bases and J shed 0 bases, with 18 bases lying between them. CDR3 size: 18 residues. Per germline, CDR1 SGHDT and CDR2 YYEEEE. Per the original data handling: Estimated nucleated cell counts came from reference gene primer amplification. TCRdb keeps only in-frame clones here, not all; method: immunoSEQ multiplex PCR. V, J and clone size reflect that table, while D and trimming were determined from the DNA. Of more than 200,000 clones in the sample, about 86% were seen once. This entry comes from a study of blood T cell repertoires in COVID-19. The sequence derives from a man under 40 with active or convalescent COVID-19. Material for sequencing was peripheral blood. The V call is TRBV5-6, the J call TRBJ1-6; D possibly corresponds to TRBD1 (5 bases). The CDR3 DNA reads as TGTGCCAGCAGGGCGTATTCGGGGGATAGCTCCTATAATTCACCCCTCCACTTT. Its translation is CASRAYSGDSSYNSPLHF. The full variable domain, in which reference TRBV5-6 and TRBJ1-6 provide the parts outside the CDR3, is DAGVTQSPTHLIKTRGQQVTLRCSPKSGHDTVSWYQQALGQGPQFIFQYYEEEERQRGNFPDRFSGHQFPNYSSELNVNALLLGDSALYLCASRAYSGDSSYNSPLHFGNGTRLTVT.